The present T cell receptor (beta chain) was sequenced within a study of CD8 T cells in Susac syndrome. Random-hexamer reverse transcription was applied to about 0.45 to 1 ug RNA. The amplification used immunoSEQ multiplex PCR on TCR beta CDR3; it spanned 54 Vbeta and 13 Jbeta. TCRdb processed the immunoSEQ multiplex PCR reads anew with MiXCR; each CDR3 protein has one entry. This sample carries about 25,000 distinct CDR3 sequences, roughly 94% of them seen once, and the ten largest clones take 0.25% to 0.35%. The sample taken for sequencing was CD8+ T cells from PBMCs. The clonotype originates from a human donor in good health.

The CDR3 DNA follows: TGCAGTGCCCCTTTGGACAGGGCAACAGATACGCAGTATTTT. It encodes CSAPLDRATDTQYF. This rearrangement joins TRBV20-1 to TRBJ2-3; 8 bases map to TRBD1. The V and J ends lost 6 bases and 3 bases, in that order; junction bases with no gene match: 8. The CDR3 contains 14 residues. Germline V gives CDR1 DFQATT, CDR2 SNEGSKA (reference sequence).